These T cell receptor beta chains were read from a single sample in a study of neoadjuvant anti-PD-1 for oral cavity cancer. Generated by immunoSEQ multiplex PCR, the TCRdb table keeps only in-frame clones and is missing some. This table has about 61,000 clones, roughly 80% appearing once. The sequencing here drew on PBMCs, taken before nivolumab (anti-PD-1) treatment. These receptors were taken from a person aged 35 to 85 with oral cavity squamous cell carcinoma. The CDR3 runs from the conserved cysteine through the conserved F or W. The D gene is left open where the match is weak. The size field is filled for only some rows; it gives once, few, many or a size class.

clone size,V gene,J gene,D gene,CDR3 DNA,CDR3 protein
.,TRBV5-4,TRBJ2-1,TRBD2,TGTGCCAGCAGCTCGACGGGCGGGAGGGCTCACAATGAGCAGTTCTTC,CASSSTGGRAHNEQFF
.,TRBV30,TRBJ2-3,TRBD1,TGTGCCTGGAGTGTCTGGACAGGGAAAAGAGATACGCAGTATTTT,CAWSVWTGKRDTQYF
once,TRBV6-1,TRBJ2-7,.,TGTGCCAGCAGTGAAGCGGTAGCGGCAACCTACGAGCAGTACTTC,CASSEAVAATYEQYF
.,TRBV9,TRBJ2-5,.,TGTGCCAGCAGCGTCTTCTGGGGAGCAGAGACCCAGTACTTC,CASSVFWGAETQYF
.,TRBV19,TRBJ2-1,.,TGTGCCAGTAGTATCAACCCCCTGTACAATGAGCAGTTCTTC,CASSINPLYNEQFF
.,TRBV7-6,TRBJ2-3,TRBD2,TGTGCCAGCAGCTTAGTGGCTAGCGGGGGCACAGATACGCAGTATTTT,CASSLVASGGTDTQYF
.,TRBV6-1,TRBJ2-4,.,TGTGCCAGCAGTGAACACAGGGGACTAGCCAAAAACATTCAGTACTTC,CASSEHRGLAKNIQYF
.,TRBV30,TRBJ2-4,TRBD2,TGTGCCTGGAGTGTGGGACTAGCTGGGAACATTCAGTACTTC,CAWSVGLAGNIQYF
.,TRBV18,TRBJ2-1,TRBD2,TGTGCCAGCTCACCAACTAGCGGGAGAAACAATGAGCAGTTCTTC,CASSPTSGRNNEQFF
few,TRBV2,TRBJ2-2,.,TGTGCCAGCAGTGTTCACCCGACCACCGGGGAGCTGTTTTTT,CASSVHPTTGELFF
.,TRBV7-8,TRBJ2-1,.,TGTGCCAGCAGCCGCTACAGGGAATCGGACAATGAGCAGTTCTTC,CASSRYRESDNEQFF
once,TRBV9,TRBJ1-5,.,TGTGCCAGCAGCGTAGAGCCGACTCAGCCCCAGCATTTT,CASSVEPTQPQHF
.,TRBV28,TRBJ2-2,.,TGTGCCAGCATTTGGACTCCTGAGACCGGGGAGCTGTTTTTT,CASIWTPETGELFF
.,TRBV6-5,TRBJ2-1,.,TGTGCCAGCAGTTTTCAGGGTAATGAGCAGTTCTTC,CASSFQGNEQFF
.,TRBV27,TRBJ1-5,.,TGTGCCAGCAGTTTGCACCGGGGTCAGCCCCAGCATTTT,CASSLHRGQPQHF
.,TRBV5-1,TRBJ1-1,.,TGCGCCAGCACTGGCCTAGGTGACACTGAAGCTTTCTTT,CASTGLGDTEAFF
.,TRBV27,TRBJ1-3,.,TGTGCCAGCAGTGCCCTATCTAACTCTGGAAACACCATATATTTT,CASSALSNSGNTIYF
few,TRBV5-1,TRBJ1-4,TRBD1,TGCGCCAGCAGCTTGGCAGGGACAGCTAATGAAAAACTGTTTTTT,CASSLAGTANEKLFF
.,TRBV6-5,TRBJ1-4,TRBD1,TGTGCCAGCAGTTACGAAAGGGGGCGAACTAATGAAAAACTGTTTTTT,CASSYERGRTNEKLFF
.,TRBV5-1,TRBJ2-1,.,TGCGCCAGCAGCTTACGACAGGCTTACAATGAGCAGTTCTTC,CASSLRQAYNEQFF
.,TRBV28,TRBJ1-4,.,TGTGCCAGCAGGGGACCGGGGAATGAAAAACTGTTTTTT,CASRGPGNEKLFF
.,TRBV10-2,TRBJ2-7,.,TGCGCCAGCATGTCGGACAGATCCTACGAGCAGTACTTC,CASMSDRSYEQYF
.,TRBV25-1,TRBJ2-7,.,TGTGCCAGCACCCCGAACACCGGGACACTCTACGAGCAGTACTTC,CASTPNTGTLYEQYF
.,TRBV6-1,TRBJ2-7,TRBD1,TGTGCCAGCAGTGGAGAGTCCCGGACAGGATCCTACGAGCAGTACTTC,CASSGESRTGSYEQYF
.,TRBV6-1,TRBJ2-3,TRBD1,TGTGCCAGCAGTGAAATGGGACAGCTAGTATACAACACAGATACGCAGTATTTT,CASSEMGQLVYNTDTQYF
.,TRBV10-2,TRBJ1-2,.,TGCGCCAGCAGTGAGAGGGAGACCTATGGCTACACCTTC,CASSERETYGYTF
.,TRBV5-1,TRBJ2-2,TRBD1,TGCGCCAGCAGGCCTACGTCAGGGGGGAACACCGGGGAGCTGTTTTTT,CASRPTSGGNTGELFF
.,TRBV11-2,TRBJ2-5,.,TGTGCCAGCTCGAGGGGGCAAGAGACCCAGTACTTC,CASSRGQETQYF
.,TRBV6-1,TRBJ1-2,TRBD1,TGTGCCAGCAGTGAACAGGGGGCGATGGGCTACACCTTC,CASSEQGAMGYTF
.,TRBV6-1,TRBJ2-5,.,TGTGCCAGCAGTGAAGAAGGGGTGGTCAGTAATACCCAGTACTTC,CASSEEGVVSNTQYF
.,TRBV25-1,TRBJ2-1,TRBD2,TGTGCCAGCAGTGGGACTAGCGGGGTCATCTACAATGAGCAGTTCTTC,CASSGTSGVIYNEQFF
.,TRBV5-1,TRBJ2-1,TRBD1,TGCGCCAGCAGCTTGGGGATAGGACAGGGGGTGAATGAGCAGTTCTTC,CASSLGIGQGVNEQFF
.,TRBV2,TRBJ2-1,TRBD2,TGTGCCAGCAGGGACTGGGACCGCGGGGGAAACAATGAGCAGTTCTTC,CASRDWDRGGNNEQFF
.,TRBV6-1,TRBJ2-5,.,TGTGCCAGCTCAAACAGTGGGCCGCCAGAGACCCAGTACTTC,CASSNSGPPETQYF
.,TRBV19,TRBJ1-5,.,TGTGCCAGTAGTATAGTCACCGGGGGCAATCAGCCCCAGCATTTT,CASSIVTGGNQPQHF
.,TRBV10-1,TRBJ1-6,TRBD1,TGCGCCAGCAGTCCGGGACAGGGTTCACCCCTCCACTTT,CASSPGQGSPLHF
.,TRBV11-2,TRBJ2-7,.,TGTGCCAGCAGCGGACCTCGGACAGCTTCCGAGCAGTACTTC,CASSGPRTASEQYF
few,TRBV5-1,TRBJ1-2,TRBD1,TGCGCCAGCAGCCCGGGACAGGGTGGAGGCTACACCTTC,CASSPGQGGGYTF
.,TRBV4-2,TRBJ2-3,TRBD2,TGTGCCAGCAGCCCCCCTAGCGGGGGGGCCCCGAGCACAGATACGCAGTATTTT,CASSPPSGGAPSTDTQYF
.,TRBV7-7,TRBJ2-2,.,TGTGCCAGCAGCTTTGATAGTGGCACCGGGGAGCTGTTTTTT,CASSFDSGTGELFF
few,TRBV7-2,TRBJ1-6,.,TGTGCCAGCAGCAGTCGTTGGGGGCAGGATAATTCACCCCTCCACTTT,CASSSRWGQDNSPLHF
.,TRBV5-5,TRBJ1-4,.,TGTGCCAGCAGCTTAGGTCAGGGTAATGAAAAACTGTTTTTT,CASSLGQGNEKLFF
.,TRBV5-1,TRBJ2-5,.,TGCGCCAGCAGCTCGTCCGGGGGCAGCGTTCGAGAGACCCAGTACTTC,CASSSSGGSVRETQYF
.,TRBV19,TRBJ2-6,.,TGTGCCACCGATAGCCCCTTGACTGGGGCCAACGTCCTGACTTTC,CATDSPLTGANVLTF
.,TRBV21-1,TRBJ2-7,.,TGTGCCAGCAGCAAAGTGACCGGGACAAGGCGGTACGAGCAGTACTTC,CASSKVTGTRRYEQYF
.,TRBV19,TRBJ2-7,.,TGTGCCAGTAGTAGGGGGGACCACTCCTACGAGCAGTACTTC,CASSRGDHSYEQYF
.,TRBV10-2,TRBJ1-5,.,TGCGCCAGCAGTCCACAGGACCGCGGAAATCAGCCCCAGCATTTT,CASSPQDRGNQPQHF
.,TRBV18,TRBJ2-3,.,TGTGCCAGCACGGGCGGGGATACGCAGTATTTT,CASTGGDTQYF
few,TRBV9,TRBJ2-1,TRBD2,TGTGCCAGCAGCTCTCGACGGACTAGCGGACTCTACAATGAGCAGTTCTTC,CASSSRRTSGLYNEQFF
.,TRBV28,TRBJ2-7,TRBD1,TGTGCCAGCAGTTTATTGGGTCACAGGACAGGGGTTAGGCAGTACTTC,CASSLLGHRTGVRQYF
.,TRBV6-1,TRBJ2-7,.,TGTGCCAGCAGTGAAAGGTACGAGCAGTACTTC,CASSERYEQYF
.,TRBV5-1,TRBJ2-5,.,TGCGCCAGCAGCCCCGGGCTAGAAGAGACCCAGTACTTC,CASSPGLEETQYF
.,TRBV25-1,TRBJ2-3,TRBD1,TGTGCCAGCAGGAGGGGGACAGGGGGCGAAAAAACGTATTTT,CASRRGTGGEKTYF
once,TRBV15,TRBJ1-6,.,TGTGCCACCAGCTGGACACAGCGAGGAAATTCACCCCTCCACTTT,CATSWTQRGNSPLHF